This TCR beta chain was sequenced for a study of breast tumors, draining lymph nodes, adjacent tissues. This clonotype has a count of ten or more. Its antigen remains unidentified. With a much larger clone just one base away, this may be a read error. V was trimmed by 5 bases and J by 2 bases, leaving 11 bases between them. This CDR3 comprises 14 residues. Germline CDR1 KGHDR, CDR2 SFDVKD. Axillary draining lymph nodes of breast cancer patients supplied the node samples. Findings and limits, study-wide: Compared with basal-like, luminal-like tumors shared significantly more repertoire with nontumor tissue. Findings are consistent with lymph node origin and intratumoral expansion of most tumor T cells. Compared with lymph nodes, tumors were less diverse; compared with nontumor tissue, more.

TCRdb used MiXCR to reprocess the multiplex PCR reads, holding one entry per CDR3 protein. The table records about 110,000 distinct CDR3 sequences, roughly 33% of them present only once. Material for sequencing was axillary lymph node tissue. This TCR was recovered from a female donor with breast cancer. Some clones in this sample may be carry-over from other donors' samples. The chain combines TRBV24-1 with TRBJ2-5; D may be TRBD2 (5 bases). CDR3 DNA sequence: TGTGCCACCAGTGGCGGGTACGGACAAGAGACCCAGTACTTC. The encoded protein is CATSGGYGQETQYF.